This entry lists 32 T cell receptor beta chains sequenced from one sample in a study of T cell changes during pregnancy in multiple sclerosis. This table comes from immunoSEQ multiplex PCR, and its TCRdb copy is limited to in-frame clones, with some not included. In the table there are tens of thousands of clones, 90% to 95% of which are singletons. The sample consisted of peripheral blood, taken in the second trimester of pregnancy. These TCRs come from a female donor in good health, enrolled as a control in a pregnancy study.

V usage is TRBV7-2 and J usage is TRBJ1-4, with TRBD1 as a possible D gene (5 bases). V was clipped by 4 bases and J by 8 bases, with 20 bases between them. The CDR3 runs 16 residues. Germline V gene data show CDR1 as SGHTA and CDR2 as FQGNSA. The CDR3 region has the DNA TGTGCCAGCAGCTACGGTTTTGGGGCCCCCAACGAAAAACTGTTTTTT. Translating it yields CASSYGFGAPNEKLFF. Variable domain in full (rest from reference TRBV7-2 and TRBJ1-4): GAGVSQSPSNKVTEKGKDVELRCDPISGHTALYWYRQSLGQGLEFLIYFQGNSAPDKSGLPSDRFSAERTGGSVSTLTIQRTQQEDSAVYLCASSYGFGAPNEKLFFGSGTQLSVL.

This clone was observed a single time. CDR3 sequence reads: CAISVDRTYNEQFF. The CDR3 DNA follows: TGTGCCATCAGTGTGGACAGAACCTACAATGAGCAGTTCTTC. This chain links TRBV10-3 with TRBJ2-1, with a weak D call TRBD1 (6 bases). The CDR3 totals 14 residues. CDR1 ENHRY and CDR2 SYGVKD come from the germline V gene. The V gene lost 4 bases and the J gene lost 2 bases, with 9 bases spanning the gap.

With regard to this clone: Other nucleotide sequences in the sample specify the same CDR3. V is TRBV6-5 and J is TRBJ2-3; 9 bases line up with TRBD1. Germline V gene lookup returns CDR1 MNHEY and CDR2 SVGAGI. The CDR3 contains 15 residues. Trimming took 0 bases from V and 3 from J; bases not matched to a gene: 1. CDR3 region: CASSYSDRGTDTQYF. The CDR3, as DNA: TGTGCCAGCAGTTACTCGGACAGGGGAACAGATACGCAGTATTTT.

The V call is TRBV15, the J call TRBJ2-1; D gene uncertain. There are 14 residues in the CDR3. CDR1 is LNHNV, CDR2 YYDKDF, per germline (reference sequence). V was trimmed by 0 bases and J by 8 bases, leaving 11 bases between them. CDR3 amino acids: CATSRDDWQDEQFF. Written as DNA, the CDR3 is TGTGCCACCAGCAGAGATGATTGGCAGGATGAGCAGTTCTTC. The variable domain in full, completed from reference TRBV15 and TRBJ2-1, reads DAMVIQNPRYQVTQFGKPVTLSCSQTLNHNVMYWYQQKSSQAPKLLFHYYDKDFNNEADTPDNFQSRRPNTSFCFLDIRSPGLGDTAMYLCATSRDDWQDEQFFGPGTRLTVL.

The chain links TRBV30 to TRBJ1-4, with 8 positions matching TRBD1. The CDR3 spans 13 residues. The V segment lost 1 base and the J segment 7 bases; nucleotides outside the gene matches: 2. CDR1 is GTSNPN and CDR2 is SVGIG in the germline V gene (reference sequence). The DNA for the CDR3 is TGTGCCTGGAGTGGACAGGGGACTGAAAAACTGTTTTTT. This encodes CAWSGQGTEKLFF.

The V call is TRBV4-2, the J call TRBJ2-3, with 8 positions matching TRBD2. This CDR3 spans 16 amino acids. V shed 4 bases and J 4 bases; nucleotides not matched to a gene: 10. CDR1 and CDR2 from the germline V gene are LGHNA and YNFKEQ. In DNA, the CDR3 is TGTGCCAGCAGCCCAGGGGCGGGGGGTTCCCCAGATACGCAGTATTTT. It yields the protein CASSPGAGGSPDTQYF.

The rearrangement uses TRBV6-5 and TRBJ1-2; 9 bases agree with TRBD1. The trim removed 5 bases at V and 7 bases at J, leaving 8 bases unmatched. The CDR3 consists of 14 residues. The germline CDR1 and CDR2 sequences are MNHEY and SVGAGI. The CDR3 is CASSRRQGGGGYTF. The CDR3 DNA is TGTGCCAGCAGTCGAAGACAGGGGGGAGGTGGCTACACCTTC.

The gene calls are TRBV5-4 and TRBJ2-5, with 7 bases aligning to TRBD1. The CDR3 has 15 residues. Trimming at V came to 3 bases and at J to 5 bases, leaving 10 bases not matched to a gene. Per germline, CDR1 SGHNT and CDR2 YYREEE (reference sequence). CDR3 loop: CASSSQGLDGETQYF. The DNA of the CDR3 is TGTGCCAGCAGCTCACAGGGGCTCGATGGGGAGACCCAGTACTTC.

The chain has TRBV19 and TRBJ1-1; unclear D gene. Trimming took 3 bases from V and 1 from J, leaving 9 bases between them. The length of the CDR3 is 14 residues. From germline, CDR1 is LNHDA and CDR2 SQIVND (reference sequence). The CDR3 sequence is CASSITGKNTEAFF. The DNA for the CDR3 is TGTGCCAGTAGTATCACCGGGAAGAACACTGAAGCTTTCTTT. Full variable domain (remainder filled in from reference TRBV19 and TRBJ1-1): DGGITQSPKYLFRKEGQNVTLSCEQNLNHDAMYWYRQDPGQGLRLIYYSQIVNDFQKGDIAEGYSVSREKKESFPLTVTSAQKNPTAFYLCASSITGKNTEAFFGQGTRLTVV.

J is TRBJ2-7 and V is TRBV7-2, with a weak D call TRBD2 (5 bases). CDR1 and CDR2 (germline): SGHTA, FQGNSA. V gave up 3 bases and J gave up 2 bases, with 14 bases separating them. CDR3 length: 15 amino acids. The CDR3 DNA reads TGTGCCAGCAGCTTCTCGTATAGGGAGACCTACGAGCAGTACTTC. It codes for CASSFSYRETYEQYF.

CDR3 residues: CASPLTGIPYEQYF. CDR3 nucleotide sequence: TGCGCCAGCCCCCTCACAGGGATTCCCTACGAGCAGTACTTC. The V gene is TRBV5-1, the J gene TRBJ2-7; the D gene is possibly TRBD1 (6 bases). The CDR3 is made up of 14 amino acids. The V end lost 7 bases, the J end lost 2 bases, and 16 bases lay between the germline ends. Germline CDR1 and CDR2: SGHRS and YFSETQ.

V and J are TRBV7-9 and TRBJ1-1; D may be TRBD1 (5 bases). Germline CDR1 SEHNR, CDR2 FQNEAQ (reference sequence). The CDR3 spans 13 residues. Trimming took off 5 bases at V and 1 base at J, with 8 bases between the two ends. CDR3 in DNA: TGTGCCAGCAGCCCGACAGCGAACACTGAAGCTTTCTTT. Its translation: CASSPTANTEAFF.

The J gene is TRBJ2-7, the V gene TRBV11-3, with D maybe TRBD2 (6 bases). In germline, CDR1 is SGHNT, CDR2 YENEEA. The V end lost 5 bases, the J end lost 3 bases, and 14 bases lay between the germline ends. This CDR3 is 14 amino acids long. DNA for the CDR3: TGTGCCAGCAGCCCAACACCAGCGGGCTACGAGCAGTACTTC. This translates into CASSPTPAGYEQYF.

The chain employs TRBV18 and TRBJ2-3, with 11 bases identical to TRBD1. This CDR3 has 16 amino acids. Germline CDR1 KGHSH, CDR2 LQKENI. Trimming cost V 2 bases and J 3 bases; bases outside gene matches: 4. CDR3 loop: CASSPSGQGATDTQYF. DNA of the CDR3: TGTGCCAGCTCACCATCCGGACAGGGGGCAACAGATACGCAGTATTTT.

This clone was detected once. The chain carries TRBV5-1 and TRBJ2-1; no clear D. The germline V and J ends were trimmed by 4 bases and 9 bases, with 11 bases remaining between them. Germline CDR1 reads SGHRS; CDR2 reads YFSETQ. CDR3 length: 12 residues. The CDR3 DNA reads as TGCGCCAGCAGCCCTTCCCTAGGTGAGCAGTTCTTC. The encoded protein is CASSPSLGEQFF.

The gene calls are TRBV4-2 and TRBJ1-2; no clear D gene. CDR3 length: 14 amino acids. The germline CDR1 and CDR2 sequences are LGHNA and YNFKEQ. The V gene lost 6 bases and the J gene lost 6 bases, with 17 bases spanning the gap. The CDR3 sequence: CASSLGLVLDGYTF. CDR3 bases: TGTGCCAGCAGTCTCGGACTGGTTTTAGATGGCTACACCTTC.

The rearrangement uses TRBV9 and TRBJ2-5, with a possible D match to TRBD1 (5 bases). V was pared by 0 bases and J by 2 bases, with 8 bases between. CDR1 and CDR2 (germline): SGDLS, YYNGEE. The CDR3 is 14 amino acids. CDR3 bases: TGTGCCAGCAGCGTAGAACCAGGGCAAGAGACCCAGTACTTC. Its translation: CASSVEPGQETQYF.

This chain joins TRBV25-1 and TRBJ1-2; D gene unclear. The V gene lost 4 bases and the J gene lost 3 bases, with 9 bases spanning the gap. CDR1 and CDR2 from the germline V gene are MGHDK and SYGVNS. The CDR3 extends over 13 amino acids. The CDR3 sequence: CASSGPGYYGYTF. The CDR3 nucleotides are TGTGCCAGCAGTGGTCCGGGGTACTATGGCTACACCTTC.

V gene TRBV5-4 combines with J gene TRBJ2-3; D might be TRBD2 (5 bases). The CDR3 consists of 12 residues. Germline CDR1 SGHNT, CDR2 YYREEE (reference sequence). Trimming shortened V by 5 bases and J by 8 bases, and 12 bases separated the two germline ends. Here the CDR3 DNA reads TGTGCCAGCAGGGCCCTAGCTGGTACGCAGTATTTT. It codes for CASRALAGTQYF.

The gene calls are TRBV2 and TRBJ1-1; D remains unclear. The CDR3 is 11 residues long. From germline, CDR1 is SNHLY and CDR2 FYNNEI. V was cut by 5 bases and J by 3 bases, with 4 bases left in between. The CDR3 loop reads CASSSYTEAFF. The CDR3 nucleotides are TGTGCCAGCAGTTCTTACACTGAAGCTTTCTTT.

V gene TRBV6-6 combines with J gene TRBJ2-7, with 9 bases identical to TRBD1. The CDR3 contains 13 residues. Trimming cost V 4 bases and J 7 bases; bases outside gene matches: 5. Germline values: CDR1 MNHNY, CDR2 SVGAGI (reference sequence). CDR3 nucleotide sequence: TGTGCCAGCAGTTCAACAGGGGGCTGGGAGCAGTACTTC. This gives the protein CASSSTGGWEQYF.

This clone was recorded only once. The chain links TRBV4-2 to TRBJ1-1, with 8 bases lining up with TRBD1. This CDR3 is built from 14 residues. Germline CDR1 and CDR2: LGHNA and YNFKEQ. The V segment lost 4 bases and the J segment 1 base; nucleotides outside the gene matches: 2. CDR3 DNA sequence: TGTGCCAGCAGCCCGGGACAGGCGAACACTGAAGCTTTCTTT. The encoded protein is CASSPGQANTEAFF.

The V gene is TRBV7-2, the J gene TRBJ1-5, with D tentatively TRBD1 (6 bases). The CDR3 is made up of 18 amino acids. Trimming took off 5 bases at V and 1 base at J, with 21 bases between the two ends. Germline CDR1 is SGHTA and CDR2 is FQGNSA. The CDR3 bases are TGTGCCAGCAGCCCGCCCGGGGGGCGAGGGGGAAGCAATCAGCCCCAGCATTTT. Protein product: CASSPPGGRGGSNQPQHF. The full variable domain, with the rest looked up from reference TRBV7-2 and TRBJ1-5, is GAGVSQSPSNKVTEKGKDVELRCDPISGHTALYWYRQSLGQGLEFLIYFQGNSAPDKSGLPSDRFSAERTGGSVSTLTIQRTQQEDSAVYLCASSPPGGRGGSNQPQHFGDGTRLSIL.

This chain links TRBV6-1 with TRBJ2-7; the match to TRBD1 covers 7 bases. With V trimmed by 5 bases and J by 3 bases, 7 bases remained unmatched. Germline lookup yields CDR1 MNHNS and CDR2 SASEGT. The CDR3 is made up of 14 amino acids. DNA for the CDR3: TGTGCCAGCAGTCCCGAAGGGGGCGTCTACGAGCAGTACTTC. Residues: CASSPEGGVYEQYF.

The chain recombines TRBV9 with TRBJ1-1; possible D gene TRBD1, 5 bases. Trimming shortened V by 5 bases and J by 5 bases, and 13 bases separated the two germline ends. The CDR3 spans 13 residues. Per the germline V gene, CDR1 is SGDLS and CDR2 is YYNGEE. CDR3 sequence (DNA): TGTGCCAGCAGAGATGATGGGGGGACTGAAGCTTTCTTT. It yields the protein CASRDDGGTEAFF.

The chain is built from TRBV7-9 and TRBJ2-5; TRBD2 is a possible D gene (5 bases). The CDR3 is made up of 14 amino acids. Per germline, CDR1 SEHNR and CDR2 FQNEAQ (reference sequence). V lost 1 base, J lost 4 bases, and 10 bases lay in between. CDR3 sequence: CASSLDELGETQYF. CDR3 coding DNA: TGTGCCAGCAGCTTAGACGAACTAGGAGAGACCCAGTACTTC. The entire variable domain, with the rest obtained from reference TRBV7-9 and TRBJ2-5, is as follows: DTGVSQNPRHKITKRGQNVTFRCDPISEHNRLYWYRQTLGQGPEFLTYFQNEAQLEKSRLLSDRFSAERPKGSFSTLEIQRTEQGDSAMYLCASSLDELGETQYFGPGTRLLVL.

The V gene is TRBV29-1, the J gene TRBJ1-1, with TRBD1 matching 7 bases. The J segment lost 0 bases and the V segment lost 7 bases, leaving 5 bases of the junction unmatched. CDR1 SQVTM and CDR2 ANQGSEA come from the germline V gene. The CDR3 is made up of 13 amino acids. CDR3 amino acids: CSGSTGVNTEAFF. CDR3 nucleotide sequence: TGCAGCGGATCAACAGGGGTGAACACTGAAGCTTTCTTT. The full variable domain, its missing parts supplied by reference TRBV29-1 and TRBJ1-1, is SAVISQKPSRDICQRGTSLTIQCQVDSQVTMMFWYRQQPGQSLTLIATANQGSEATYESGFVIDKFPISRPNLTFSTLTVSNMSPEDSSIYLCSGSTGVNTEAFFGQGTRLTVV.

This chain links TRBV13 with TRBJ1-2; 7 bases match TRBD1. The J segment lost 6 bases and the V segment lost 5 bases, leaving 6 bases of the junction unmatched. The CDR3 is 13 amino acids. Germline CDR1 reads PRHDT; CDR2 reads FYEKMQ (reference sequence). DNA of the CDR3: TGTGCCAGCAGCGAATCAACAGGGGATGGCTACACCTTC. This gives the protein CASSESTGDGYTF.

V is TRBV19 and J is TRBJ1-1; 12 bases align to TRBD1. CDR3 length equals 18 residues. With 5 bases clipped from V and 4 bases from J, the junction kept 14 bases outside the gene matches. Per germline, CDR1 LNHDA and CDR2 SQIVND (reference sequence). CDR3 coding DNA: TGTGCCAGTAGTCCCCGCCTCCGGGACAGGGGGCTAGTCACTGAAGCTTTCTTT. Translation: CASSPRLRDRGLVTEAFF.

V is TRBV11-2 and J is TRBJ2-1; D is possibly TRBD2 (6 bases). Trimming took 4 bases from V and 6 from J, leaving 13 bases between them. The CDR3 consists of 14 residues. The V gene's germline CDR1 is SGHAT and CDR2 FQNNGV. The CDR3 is CASSSVGGRNEQFF. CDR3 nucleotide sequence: TGTGCCAGCAGCTCCGTTGGAGGGCGCAATGAGCAGTTCTTC.

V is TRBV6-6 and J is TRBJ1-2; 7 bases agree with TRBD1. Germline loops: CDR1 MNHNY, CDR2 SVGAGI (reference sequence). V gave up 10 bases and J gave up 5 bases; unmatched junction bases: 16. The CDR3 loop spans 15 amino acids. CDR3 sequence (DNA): TGTGCCACCCGTAGGGGGCAGGGAGGAGGGTATGGCTACACCTTC. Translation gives CATRRGQGGGYGYTF.

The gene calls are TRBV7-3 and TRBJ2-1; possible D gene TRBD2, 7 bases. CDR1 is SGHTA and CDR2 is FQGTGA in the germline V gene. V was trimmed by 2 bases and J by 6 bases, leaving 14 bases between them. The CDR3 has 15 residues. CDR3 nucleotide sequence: TGTGCCAGCAGCTTAGACGGGGGGCCCTTCAATGAGCAGTTCTTC. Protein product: CASSLDGGPFNEQFF.